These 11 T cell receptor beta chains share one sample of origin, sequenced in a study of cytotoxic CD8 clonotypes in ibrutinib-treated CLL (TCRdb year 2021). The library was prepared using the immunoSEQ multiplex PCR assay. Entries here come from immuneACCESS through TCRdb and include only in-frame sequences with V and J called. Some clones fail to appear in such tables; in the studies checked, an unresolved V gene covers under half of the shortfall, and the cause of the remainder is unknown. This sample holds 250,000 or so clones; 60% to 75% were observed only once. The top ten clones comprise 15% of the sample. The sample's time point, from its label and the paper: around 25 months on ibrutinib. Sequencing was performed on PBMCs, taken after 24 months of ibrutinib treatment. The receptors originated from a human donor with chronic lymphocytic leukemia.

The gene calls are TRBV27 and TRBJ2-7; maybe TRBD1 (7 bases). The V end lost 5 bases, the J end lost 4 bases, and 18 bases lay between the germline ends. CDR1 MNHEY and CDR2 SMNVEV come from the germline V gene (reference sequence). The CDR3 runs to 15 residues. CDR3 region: CASSPIGGGGYEQYF. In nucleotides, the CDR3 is TGTGCCAGCAGTCCGATCGGAGGGGGCGGTTACGAGCAGTACTTC.

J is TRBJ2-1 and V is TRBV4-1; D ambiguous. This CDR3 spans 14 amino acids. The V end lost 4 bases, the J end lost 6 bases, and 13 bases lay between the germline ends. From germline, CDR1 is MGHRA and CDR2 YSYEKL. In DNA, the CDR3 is TGCGCCAGCAGCCTGCTCATTGGTAGCAATGAGCAGTTCTTC. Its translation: CASSLLIGSNEQFF.

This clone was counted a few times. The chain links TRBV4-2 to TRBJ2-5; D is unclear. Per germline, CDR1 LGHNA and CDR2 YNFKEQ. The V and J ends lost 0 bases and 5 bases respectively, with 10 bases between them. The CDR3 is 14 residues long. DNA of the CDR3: TGTGCCAGCAGCCAAGATACAAGTACGGAGACCCAGTACTTC. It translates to CASSQDTSTETQYF.

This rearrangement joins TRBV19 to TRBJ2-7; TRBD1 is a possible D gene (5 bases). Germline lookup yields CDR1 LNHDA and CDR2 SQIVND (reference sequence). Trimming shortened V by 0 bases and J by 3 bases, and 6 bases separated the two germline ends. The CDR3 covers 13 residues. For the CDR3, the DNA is TGTGCCAGTAGTATAGAAACAGGCTACGAGCAGTACTTC. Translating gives CASSIETGYEQYF.

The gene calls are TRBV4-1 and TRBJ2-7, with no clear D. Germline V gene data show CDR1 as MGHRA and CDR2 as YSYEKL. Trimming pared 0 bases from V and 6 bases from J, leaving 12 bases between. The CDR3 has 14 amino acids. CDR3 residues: CASSQEVSVAEQYF. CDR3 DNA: TGCGCCAGCAGCCAAGAAGTCTCAGTAGCCGAGCAGTACTTC.

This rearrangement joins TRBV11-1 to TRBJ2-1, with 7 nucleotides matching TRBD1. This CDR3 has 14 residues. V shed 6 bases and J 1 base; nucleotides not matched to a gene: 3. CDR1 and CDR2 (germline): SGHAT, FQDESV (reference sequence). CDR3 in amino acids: CASSRRGSYNEQFF. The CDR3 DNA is TGTGCCAGCAGTCGCAGGGGGTCCTACAATGAGCAGTTCTTC.

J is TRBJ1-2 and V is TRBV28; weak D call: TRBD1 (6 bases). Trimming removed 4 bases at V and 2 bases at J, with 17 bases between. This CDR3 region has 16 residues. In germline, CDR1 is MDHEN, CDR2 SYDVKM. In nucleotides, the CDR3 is TGTGCCAGCAGTTCTCCCCCTCGGGGGGCGAACTATGGCTACACCTTC. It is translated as CASSSPPRGANYGYTF.

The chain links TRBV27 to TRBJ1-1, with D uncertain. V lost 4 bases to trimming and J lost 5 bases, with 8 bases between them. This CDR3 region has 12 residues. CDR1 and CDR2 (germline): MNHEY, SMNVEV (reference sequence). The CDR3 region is CASSWGNTEAFF. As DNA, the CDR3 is TGTGCCAGCAGTTGGGGAAATACTGAAGCTTTCTTT.

This CDR3 reads CASGPRHEQYF. The CDR3 nucleotides are TGTGCCAGCGGCCCCCGACACGAGCAGTACTTC. The rearrangement links TRBV27 to TRBJ2-7; D unclear. Germline V gives CDR1 MNHEY, CDR2 SMNVEV (reference sequence). This CDR3 is built from 11 residues. V dropped 8 bases and J dropped 5 bases, with 10 bases sitting between them.

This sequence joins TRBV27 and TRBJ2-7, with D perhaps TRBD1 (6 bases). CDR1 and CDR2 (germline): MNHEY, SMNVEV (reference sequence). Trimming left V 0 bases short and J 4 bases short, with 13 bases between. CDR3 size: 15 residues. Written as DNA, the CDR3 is TGTGCCAGCAGTTTATCTATGGTACAGGGATACGAGCAGTACTTC. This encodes CASSLSMVQGYEQYF.

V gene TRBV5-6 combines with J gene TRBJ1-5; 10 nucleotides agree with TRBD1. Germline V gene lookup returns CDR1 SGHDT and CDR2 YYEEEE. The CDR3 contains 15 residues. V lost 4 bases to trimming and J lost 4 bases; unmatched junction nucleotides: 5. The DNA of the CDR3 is TGTGCCAGCAGCCTCCGGGACAGGGGTAATCAGCCCCAGCATTTT. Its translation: CASSLRDRGNQPQHF.